This entry features one T cell receptor beta chain sequence. The data originate from a study of shared clonotypes between healthy human individuals. Terminally differentiated effector memory CD45RA+ cells were left out of the naive CD8 fraction, which was CD45RO-negative and positively selected for CCR7. CDR1 is LNHDA, CDR2 SQIVND, per germline (reference sequence). V shed 7 bases, J shed 7 bases, and the junction held 17 bases outside the gene matches. CDR3 length equals 17 residues. Profiled with immunoSEQ multiplex PCR; TCRdb holds only in-frame clones, not every one. The sample holds 2 million to 2.5 million clones; about 95% are singletons and the top ten take 1.1%.

The chain couples TRBV19 to TRBJ2-4, with 9 nucleotides matching TRBD2. The sequencing input was naive CD8+ T cells sorted from blood. The clonotype was recovered from a man between 18 and 29 years old in good health. DNA of the CDR3: TGTGCCAGTACCGTTGGTAGCGGGAGTGGTTCGGGGAACATTCAGTACTTC. Its protein is CASTVGSGSGSGNIQYF.